One sample yielded the 3 T cell receptor beta chains listed below, sequenced in a study of a mutant IDH1 vaccine in newly diagnosed glioma. Assay used: immunoSEQ multiplex PCR; TCRdb lists only in-frame clones, some missing. This table has under 60,000 clones, 76% appearing once. This sample's time point: week 35, safety follow-up. Vaccination comprised doses that each held 300 ug of mutant IDH1 20-mer peptide, plus topical imiquimod. These receptors lack a known antigen. This material consisted of PBMCs, taken from a glioma patient whose treatment included an IDH1 peptide vaccine. The receptors stem from a man aged 35-49 years with glioma.

The chain recombines TRBV6-5 with TRBJ1-2, with D possibly TRBD1 on 5 matching bases. Trimming shortened V by 4 bases and J by 4 bases, and 10 bases separated the two germline ends. Germline V gene data show CDR1 as MNHEY and CDR2 as SVGAGI. The CDR3 loop spans 13 amino acids. Here the CDR3 DNA reads TGTGCCAGCAGTTCTGGGGCCTCCTATGGCTACACCTTC. Translated: CASSSGASYGYTF.

The chain carries TRBV11-3 and TRBJ1-1; perhaps TRBD1 as D (6 bases). V dropped 3 bases and J dropped 5 bases, with 19 bases sitting between them. CDR3 length: 16 amino acids. Germline CDR1 is SGHNT and CDR2 is YENEEA. CDR3 coding DNA: TGTGCCAGCAGCTTCGGGTCCAGGGGCGGTAGAACTGAAGCTTTCTTT. It translates to CASSFGSRGGRTEAFF.

As for this clone: At one end, the junction sequence differs from germline, possibly due to a read error. J is TRBJ1-1 and V is TRBV9, with D maybe TRBD1 (5 bases). The CDR3 consists of 16 residues. Germline CDR1 SGDLS, CDR2 YYNGEE. The CDR3 spells CASSVGHPAGNAEAFF. CDR3 nucleotides: TGTGCCAGCAGCGTAGGACACCCGGCAGGGAACGCTGAAGCTTTCTTT.